What follows are 27 T cell receptor beta chains derived from one specimen sequenced in a study of Graves' ophthalmopathy and Graves' hyperthyroidism (dated by TCRdb to 2017 to 2018). TCRdb shows the sequencer as Illumina HiSeq 2000. For repertoire sequencing, the TCR beta CDR3 regions were amplified from RNA transcripts. The first round of RT-PCR was done with HTBI primers and the Qiagen OneStep RT-PCR kit, and was followed by a second round of multiplex PCR, then size selection and purification. Using fastp at Q25 and MiXCR, TCRdb reprocessed the public reads and kept productive beta chains. Each CDR3 protein appears once, grouped with its most common genes and DNA. The sample contains roughly 400,000 distinct CDR3 sequences, over 15% of them found a single time. Jointly, the top ten make up 7% of the sample. Sequencing was carried out using peripheral blood. The receptor set was obtained from a woman between 18 and 30 years old with stable Graves' hyperthyroidism. Donor details come from another sample of the same person, matched by shared clones.

As regards this clonotype: A much more abundant neighbour one base away suggests this may be a read error. The rearrangement uses TRBV2 and TRBJ2-7; 8 positions match TRBD1. This CDR3 contains 15 residues. Germline loops: CDR1 SNHLY, CDR2 FYNNEI. With 6 bases clipped from V and 6 bases from J, the junction kept 13 bases outside the gene matches. The CDR3 coding sequence is TGTGCCAGCAGCTTCGACCCCCCCGGGACAGGCGAGCAGTACTTC. Amino acids: CASSFDPPGTGEQYF.

This clonotype was seen a handful of times. The rearrangement links TRBV12-3 or TRBV12-4 to TRBJ2-3; D remains unclear. Trimming stripped 5 bases from V and 3 bases from J, with 12 bases between. CDR3 length: 14 residues. The CDR3 sequence: CASSPLGRTDTQYF. The CDR3 bases are TGTGCCAGCAGTCCGCTAGGTCGGACAGATACGCAGTATTTT.

This clonotype was counted only a few times. A much bigger clone sits one base away, suggesting this may be a read error. The chain carries TRBV20-1 and TRBJ2-5; 7 nucleotides line up with TRBD2. With V trimmed by 3 bases and J by 9 bases, 16 bases remained unmatched. This CDR3 comprises 15 residues. Germline loops: CDR1 DFQATT, CDR2 SNEGSKA (reference sequence). Written as DNA, the CDR3 is TGCAGTGCTAGTCGGGGGGAGTTTAGTTCGGAGGCCCAGTACTTC. Translating it yields CSASRGEFSSEAQYF.

This clonotype was recorded at least ten times. The chain uses TRBV6-5 and TRBJ1-2; 10 bases map to TRBD1. The germline V gene has CDR1 MNHEY and CDR2 SVGAGI. The CDR3 contains 14 residues. The trim removed 2 bases at V and 6 bases at J, leaving 3 bases unmatched. CDR3 sequence reads: CASSYRDRGHGYTF. Here the CDR3 DNA reads TGTGCCAGCAGTTACCGCGACAGGGGGCATGGCTACACCTTC.

Of note for this clonotype: This may stem from a read error, because a much larger clone lies one nucleotide away. This CDR3 fails to terminate in the conserved phenylalanine or tryptophan, so it likely reflects a read error. The chain's CDR3 is CATSDKRQGPDQPQHV. For the CDR3, the DNA is TGTGCCACCAGTGATAAACGACAGGGGCCCGATCAGCCCCAGCATGTT. The chain uses TRBV24-1 and TRBJ1-5, with TRBD1 matching over 8 bases. This CDR3 region has 16 residues. Trimming removed 3 bases from V and 5 bases from J; junction bases left unmatched: 8. Per germline, CDR1 KGHDR and CDR2 SFDVKD.

This clonotype was counted ten times or more. The J gene is TRBJ1-1, the V gene TRBV7-2; D ambiguous. Trimming shortened V by 4 bases and J by 5 bases, and 14 bases separated the two germline ends. The CDR3 spans 14 residues. The germline V gene has CDR1 SGHTA and CDR2 FQGNSA. The CDR3 region is CASSSESQSTEAFF. Here the CDR3 DNA reads TGTGCCAGCAGCTCGGAGAGTCAGAGTACTGAAGCTTTCTTT. The whole variable domain, remainder taken from reference TRBV7-2 and TRBJ1-1, is GAGVSQSPSNKVTEKGKDVELRCDPISGHTALYWYRQSLGQGLEFLIYFQGNSAPDKSGLPSDRFSAERTGGSVSTLTIQRTQQEDSAVYLCASSSESQSTEAFFGQGTRLTVV.

This clonotype was recorded many times. The chain links TRBV7-9 to TRBJ2-7; no clear D gene. This CDR3 region has 12 residues. V shed 2 bases and J shed 7 bases, with 9 bases lying between them. Germline-derived CDR1 and CDR2 are SEHNR and FQNEAQ (reference sequence). CDR3 DNA sequence: TGTGCCAGCAGCTTAACACTCCCGGAGCAGTACTTC. Protein product: CASSLTLPEQYF.

This clonotype was recorded at least ten times. The chain links TRBV11-2 to TRBJ2-7; 9 bases agree with TRBD1. J was trimmed by 4 bases and V by 4 bases; bases with no gene match: 8. The germline gives CDR1 SGHAT, CDR2 FQNNGV. This CDR3 comprises 15 residues. The CDR3 loop is CASSSITGTGYEQYF. The CDR3, as DNA: TGTGCCAGCAGCTCCATAACCGGGACAGGGTACGAGCAGTACTTC. The full variable domain, completed using reference TRBV11-2 and TRBJ2-7, is EAGVAQSPRYKIIEKRQSVAFWCNPISGHATLYWYQQILGQGPKLLIQFQNNGVVDDSQLPKDRFSAERLKGVDSTLKIQPAKLEDSAVYLCASSSITGTGYEQYFGPGTRLTVT.

This clonotype was found many times. V usage is TRBV6-1 and J usage is TRBJ2-7; D not resolved. CDR1 is MNHNS and CDR2 is SASEGT in the germline V gene. The V end was cut by 6 bases, the J end by 6 bases, with 9 bases between. There are 11 residues in the CDR3. CDR3 nucleotides: TGTGCCAGCAGGTCGGAGACCGAGCAGTACTTC. Residues: CASRSETEQYF.

The sample holds many counts of this clonotype. The chain is built from TRBV9 and TRBJ2-7; the D gene is possibly TRBD1 (6 bases). V was clipped by 3 bases and J by 5 bases, with 18 bases between them. This CDR3 spans 15 amino acids. Per germline, CDR1 SGDLS and CDR2 YYNGEE. CDR3 nucleotides: TGTGCCAGCAGCGACGCAACAGGGTCTGGCGACGAGCAGTACTTC. It yields the protein CASSDATGSGDEQYF. Full variable domain (remainder filled in from reference TRBV9 and TRBJ2-7): DSGVTQTPKHLITATGQRVTLRCSPRSGDLSVYWYQQSLDQGLQFLIQYYNGEERAKGNILERFSAQQFPDLHSELNLSSLELGDSALYFCASSDATGSGDEQYFGPGTRLTVT.

There are many counts of this clonotype. The genes are TRBV20-1 and TRBJ2-5; D is ambiguous. The germline CDR1 and CDR2 sequences are DFQATT and SNEGSKA (reference sequence). This CDR3 has 10 amino acids. V was shortened by 6 bases and J by 5 bases, with 7 bases between the two germline ends. CDR3 in DNA: TGCAGTGCCCTCTTCGAGACCCAGTACTTC. This encodes CSALFETQYF.

This chain links TRBV19 with TRBJ2-3; TRBD2 matches at 12 bases. Per the germline V gene, CDR1 is LNHDA and CDR2 is SQIVND (reference sequence). The V gene end was trimmed by 3 bases and the J gene end by 9 bases; junction bases not matched to a gene: 7. The CDR3 is made up of 15 amino acids. In nucleotides, the CDR3 is TGTGCCAGTAGTATGGCTAGCGGGGGGGCCCGCACGCAGTATTTT. Amino acids: CASSMASGGARTQYF. Full variable domain (remainder filled in from reference TRBV19 and TRBJ2-3): DGGITQSPKYLFRKEGQNVTLSCEQNLNHDAMYWYRQDPGQGLRLIYYSQIVNDFQKGDIAEGYSVSREKKESFPLTVTSAQKNPTAFYLCASSMASGGARTQYFGPGTRLTVL.

This clonotype was counted many times. The chain combines TRBV6-2 or TRBV6-3 with TRBJ1-1; 8 positions match TRBD1. CDR1 is MNHEY and CDR2 is SVGEGT in the germline V gene. V lost 6 bases and J lost 0; bases outside the gene matches: 6. This CDR3 contains 15 residues. The CDR3 is CASRGWTGMNTEAFF. For the CDR3, the DNA is TGTGCCAGCAGGGGATGGACAGGGATGAACACTGAAGCTTTCTTT.

The chain employs TRBV15 and TRBJ2-7, with 11 bases aligning to TRBD1. CDR1 is LNHNV, CDR2 YYDKDF, per germline (reference sequence). The V gene end was trimmed by 1 base and the J gene end by 9 bases; junction bases not matched to a gene: 14. CDR3 length: 17 amino acids. In nucleotides, the CDR3 is TGTGCCACCAGCAGAGGAAATGGCGGGACAGGGGGTTATTCGCAGTACTTC. It is translated as CATSRGNGGTGGYSQYF.

This chain uses TRBV29-1 with TRBJ1-1; unclear D gene. CDR3 length equals 13 residues. With 8 bases removed from V and 0 bases from J, the gap between germline ends came to 13 bases. Germline loops: CDR1 SQVTM, CDR2 ANQGSEA. The CDR3 loop is CSSTVGMNTEAFF. The CDR3 DNA is TGCAGCTCCACGGTTGGGATGAACACTGAAGCTTTCTTT.

In this sample, this clonotype turned up many times. V usage is TRBV5-5 and J usage is TRBJ2-7; no firm D call. The ends were cut back, 0 bases at V and 2 bases at J, with 9 bases in the middle. The CDR3 runs 14 residues. Per germline, CDR1 SGHKS and CDR2 YYEKEE (reference sequence). Here the CDR3 reads CASSLVDGTYEQYF. As DNA, the CDR3 is TGTGCCAGCAGCTTGGTAGACGGTACCTACGAGCAGTACTTC.

This clonotype was observed many times. The chain combines TRBV12-3 or TRBV12-4 with TRBJ1-1; no firm D call. V was cut by 7 bases and J by 1 base, with 13 bases left in between. This CDR3 has 14 residues. The CDR3 DNA reads as TGTGCCAGCACGATCCCGGGAGAGAACACTGAAGCTTTCTTT. It is translated as CASTIPGENTEAFF.

This clonotype was counted at least ten times. The chain employs TRBV12-5 and TRBJ1-3; no firm D call. The germline CDR1 and CDR2 sequences are LGHNT and FRNRAP. Trimming took 0 bases from V and 0 from J, leaving 3 bases between them. The CDR3 length is 14 residues. CDR3 nucleotides: TGTGCTAGTGGTTTGGTACTCTCTGGAAACACCATATATTTT. It translates to CASGLVLSGNTIYF.

This clonotype appeared many times. The V and J genes are TRBV6-1 and TRBJ1-2; D gene ambiguous. V dropped 5 bases and J dropped 3 bases, with 13 bases sitting between them. The CDR3 covers 14 residues. Germline V CDR1 and CDR2: MNHNS, SASEGT. This CDR3 is CASSPLSRYYGYTF. In DNA, the CDR3 is TGTGCCAGCAGTCCCCTCTCGAGATACTATGGCTACACCTTC.

This clonotype was picked up many times. V is TRBV12-3 or TRBV12-4 and J is TRBJ1-1; 7 bases match TRBD1. The CDR3 is made up of 13 amino acids. Trimming cost V 6 bases and J 8 bases; bases outside gene matches: 9. CDR3 protein: CASRVVGGNEAFF. CDR3 nucleotide sequence: TGTGCCAGCAGGGTCGTAGGGGGCAACGAAGCTTTCTTT.

This clonotype was found many times. The rearrangement links TRBV29-1 to TRBJ1-2, with D possibly matching TRBD1 (5 bases). The ends were cut back, 1 base at V and 3 bases at J, with 15 bases in the middle. Germline values: CDR1 SQVTM, CDR2 ANQGSEA. This CDR3 has 15 residues. CDR3 nucleotide sequence: TGCAGCGTTGAAGGGGCAGGGCTTGTGGACTATGGCTACACCTTC. Encoded protein: CSVEGAGLVDYGYTF.

This clonotype was detected a few times. V usage is TRBV11-1 and J usage is TRBJ2-2; 9 bases line up with TRBD1. From germline, CDR1 is SGHAT and CDR2 FQDESV (reference sequence). The CDR3 loop spans 17 amino acids. Trimming cost V 5 bases and J 5 bases; bases outside gene matches: 12. CDR3 bases: TGTGCCAGCAGCCAGGACAGGACAGGGGAATGGACCGGGGAGCTGTTTTTT. Residues: CASSQDRTGEWTGELFF.

This clonotype has at least ten counts. The chain couples TRBV13 to TRBJ2-5; 12 nucleotides align to TRBD2. V was pared by 5 bases and J by 3 bases, with 10 bases of the junction left unmatched. Germline V gene sequence: CDR1 PRHDT, CDR2 FYEKMQ (reference sequence). The CDR3 covers 17 residues. CDR3 amino acids: CASSLRLAGAQKETQYF. The CDR3 region has the DNA TGTGCCAGCAGCCTACGACTAGCGGGGGCCCAAAAAGAGACCCAGTACTTC.

For this clonotype: This may stem from a read error, because a much larger clone lies one nucleotide away. V gene TRBV11-2 combines with J gene TRBJ2-7, with 10 bases matching TRBD2. CDR1 SGHAT and CDR2 FQNNGV come from the germline V gene. CDR3 size: 17 residues. With V trimmed by 6 bases and J by 2 bases, 13 bases remained unmatched. CDR3 sequence: CASSSLELAGRTYEQYV. As DNA, the CDR3 is TGTGCCAGCAGTTCGCTCGAACTAGCGGGGCGCACCTACGAGCAGTACGTC.

In this sample, this clonotype turned up many times. The chain uses TRBV5-1 and TRBJ1-1; 7 nucleotides match TRBD1. The CDR3 is 14 amino acids. The germline gives CDR1 SGHRS, CDR2 YFSETQ. The V segment lost 1 base and the J segment 4 bases; nucleotides outside the gene matches: 4. The CDR3 DNA is TGCGCCAGCAGCTTGAAGGGACAGCCCACTGAAGCTTTCTTT. As protein: CASSLKGQPTEAFF.

This clonotype was seen ten or more times. This may be a read error: a much more frequent sequence differs by one nucleotide. This CDR3 fails to terminate in the conserved phenylalanine or tryptophan, so it likely reflects a read error. This chain joins TRBV12-3 or TRBV12-4 and TRBJ1-1, with D possibly TRBD1 on 5 matching bases. The CDR3 sequence is 15 residues long. Trimming took off 6 bases at V and 1 base at J, with 15 bases between the two ends. CDR3 DNA: TGTGCCAGCAGCCATGCCTCAGGGAGGAACACTGAAGCTTTCCTT. Its translation is CASSHASGRNTEAFL.

Many counts were recorded for this clonotype. The V and J genes are TRBV11-2 and TRBJ1-1, with 7 bases lining up with TRBD1. Germline V gene data show CDR1 as SGHAT and CDR2 as FQNNGV. The CDR3 has 17 amino acids. Unmatched junction bases numbered 13, after V lost 5 bases and J lost 1 base. Written as DNA, the CDR3 is TGTGCCAGCAGCCCGATCCGGGACAGCTTACCGAACACTGAAGCTTTCTTT. The encoded protein is CASSPIRDSLPNTEAFF.